This TCR beta chain was observed in a study of beta chain features in type 1 diabetes. V shed 1 base and J shed 1 base, with 7 bases lying between them. Germline CDR1 LGHNA, CDR2 YSLEER. The CDR3 totals 15 residues. Every isolated RNA sample was fully reverse transcribed, so sequencing captured expressed TCRB transcripts. Sequenced by immunoSEQ multiplex PCR; TCRdb stores in-frame clones only, minus some. The table includes 860,000 or so clones, about a sixth detected once. Input material: naive CD4+ T cells from blood. This clonotype originated in a woman in her late teens or twenties in good health. The chain joins TRBV4-3 to TRBJ2-2; possibly TRBD2 for D (5 bases). This chain's CDR3 is CASSQADWNTGELFF. The CDR3 DNA reads TGCGCCAGCAGCCAAGCGGACTGGAACACCGGGGAGCTGTTTTTT.